A single sample gave rise to the 20 T cell receptor beta chains below, sequenced in a study of chemoradiotherapy in HPV16-positive cancers. The assay was immunoSEQ multiplex PCR, and TCRdb's table has in-frame clones only and misses some. The table shows roughly 14,000 clones, with 60% to 85% occurring only once. Sample acquisition took place from a patient who underwent chemoradiotherapy. These receptors were obtained from a human donor with HPV-associated anogenital cancer.

The chain uses TRBV7-3 and TRBJ2-5, with 8 positions matching TRBD2. The CDR3 is made up of 15 amino acids. The V and J ends lost 1 base and 0 bases, in that order; junction bases with no gene match: 1. Looked up from germline, CDR1 is SGHTA and CDR2 is FQGTGA. The CDR3 DNA sequence: TGTGCCAGCAGCTTAAGTAGCGGGAACCAAGAGACCCAGTACTTC. Protein: CASSLSSGNQETQYF.

J is TRBJ1-6 and V is TRBV5-1, with a tentative D call TRBD1 (5 bases). This CDR3 has 15 amino acids. V gave up 1 base and J gave up 7 bases, with 12 bases separating them. Germline V gene data show CDR1 as SGHRS and CDR2 as YFSETQ. CDR3 region: CASSLLSDRNSPLHF. Written as DNA, the CDR3 is TGCGCCAGCAGCTTGCTTTCTGACAGAAATTCACCCCTCCACTTT.

The chain combines TRBV7-6 with TRBJ2-5; D unresolved. The germline gives CDR1 SGHVS, CDR2 FNYEAQ. The V gene lost 5 bases and the J gene lost 4 bases, with 8 bases spanning the gap. This CDR3 comprises 12 residues. The CDR3 DNA sequence: TGTGCCAGCAGCCTTAGACGAGAGACCCAGTACTTC. Its protein is CASSLRRETQYF. The full variable domain, its missing parts supplied by reference TRBV7-6 and TRBJ2-5, is GAGVSQSPRYKVTKRGQDVALRCDPISGHVSLYWYRQALGQGPEFLTYFNYEAQQDKSGLPNDRFSAERPEGSISTLTIQRTEQRDSAMYRCASSLRRETQYFGPGTRLLVL.

This clone was counted between two and nine times. V usage is TRBV4-1 and J usage is TRBJ2-5; perhaps TRBD1 as D (5 bases). CDR1 is MGHRA, CDR2 YSYEKL, per germline. Trimming took 4 bases from V and 1 from J, leaving 7 bases between them. The CDR3 runs to 13 residues. The CDR3 nucleotides are TGCGCCAGCAGCCGGACAAGCCAAGAGACCCAGTACTTC. Translated, it gives CASSRTSQETQYF.

V and J are TRBV4-3 and TRBJ1-2; 7 bases map to TRBD1. V dropped 0 bases and J dropped 4; count of bases not matched to a gene: 5. This CDR3 is built from 15 residues. Germline V gene lookup returns CDR1 LGHNA and CDR2 YSLEER. In DNA form, the CDR3 reads TGCGCCAGCAGCCAAGATGAGGGACAGCGCTATGGCTACACCTTC. This sequence encodes CASSQDEGQRYGYTF.

The sample holds a few counts of this clone. The chain joins TRBV11-1 to TRBJ1-6; unclear D gene. V was clipped by 1 base and J by 9 bases, with 7 bases between them. This CDR3 is built from 13 residues. CDR1 SGHAT and CDR2 FQDESV come from the germline V gene (reference sequence). CDR3 sequence reads: CASSLVDGSPLHF. As DNA, the CDR3 is TGTGCCAGCAGCTTAGTTGACGGTTCACCCCTCCACTTT.

The chain recombines TRBV25-1 with TRBJ1-5, with 8 bases lining up with TRBD1. V shed 6 bases and J 7 bases; nucleotides not matched to a gene: 2. The CDR3 is 12 amino acids. Germline values: CDR1 MGHDK, CDR2 SYGVNS. The CDR3 DNA reads as TGTGCCAGCAGACAGGGGGACCAGCCCCAGCATTTT. Amino acid sequence: CASRQGDQPQHF. Using reference TRBV25-1 and TRBJ1-5 for the parts outside the CDR3, the full variable domain is EADIYQTPRYLVIGTGKKITLECSQTMGHDKMYWYQQDPGMELHLIHYSYGVNSTEKGDLSSESTVSRIRTEHFPLTLESARPSHTSQYLCASRQGDQPQHFGDGTRLSIL.

The V gene is TRBV19, the J gene TRBJ2-5; 7 bases match TRBD2. The CDR3 has 13 residues. V dropped 5 bases and J dropped 2; count of bases not matched to a gene: 2. From germline, CDR1 is LNHDA and CDR2 SQIVND (reference sequence). CDR3 sequence reads: CASSPSGQETQYF. The CDR3 nucleotides read TGTGCCAGTAGTCCTAGCGGACAAGAGACCCAGTACTTC.

The chain links TRBV5-1 to TRBJ2-5; D not certain. The V gene's germline CDR1 is SGHRS and CDR2 YFSETQ. V was shortened by 0 bases and J by 4 bases, with 16 bases between the two germline ends. There are 16 residues in the CDR3. The DNA for the CDR3 is TGCGCCAGCAGCTTGGCCGTCAGACAAAACGGAGAGACCCAGTACTTC. Its protein product is CASSLAVRQNGETQYF.

This clone has just one count. The rearrangement links TRBV6-7 to TRBJ2-1; D gene uncertain. TRBV6-7 has ORF status, its function being uncertain. The CDR3 loop spans 14 amino acids. The V gene lost 7 bases and the J gene lost 2 bases, with 12 bases spanning the gap. As DNA, the CDR3 is TGTGCCAGCAAGCCACAGCTAGCCTACAATGAGCAGTTCTTC. Translation: CASKPQLAYNEQFF.

This chain links TRBV6-5 with TRBJ1-3; D not resolved. The V gene lost 5 bases and the J gene lost 4 bases, with 6 bases spanning the gap. This CDR3 comprises 12 residues. Germline CDR1 is MNHEY and CDR2 is SVGAGI. The CDR3 DNA follows: TGTGCCAGCAGTAAAGGGGGAAACACCATATATTTT. The encoded protein is CASSKGGNTIYF.

V gene TRBV19 combines with J gene TRBJ2-5, with 8 bases matching TRBD2. The length of the CDR3 is 14 residues. V dropped 7 bases and J dropped 5; count of bases not matched to a gene: 9. Germline assignment: CDR1 LNHDA and CDR2 SQIVND (reference sequence). In DNA, the CDR3 is TGTGCCAGTACCCCCGGGAGGGGAAGGGAGACCCAGTACTTC. Residues: CASTPGRGRETQYF. The entire variable domain, with the rest obtained from reference TRBV19 and TRBJ2-5, is as follows: DGGITQSPKYLFRKEGQNVTLSCEQNLNHDAMYWYRQDPGQGLRLIYYSQIVNDFQKGDIAEGYSVSREKKESFPLTVTSAQKNPTAFYLCASTPGRGRETQYFGPGTRLLVL.

The V call is TRBV5-1, the J call TRBJ2-7; maybe TRBD1 (7 bases). The V end was cut by 4 bases, the J end by 1 base, with 12 bases between. The V gene's germline CDR1 is SGHRS and CDR2 YFSETQ. The CDR3 consists of 14 residues. In DNA, the CDR3 is TGCGCCAGCAGCGGGGCGGGACAGTCCTACGAGCAGTACTTC. Translating gives CASSGAGQSYEQYF.

This sequence joins TRBV7-3 and TRBJ2-3; 8 bases line up with TRBD2. Germline CDR1 is SGHTA and CDR2 is FQGTGA. The CDR3 length is 17 residues. Losses at the gene ends were 5 bases for V and 6 bases for J; bases not matched to a gene: 16. The CDR3 DNA is TGTGCCAGCAGCCCGACAGTGGCGGGGGGCCGGTCGGATACGCAGTATTTT. Its protein is CASSPTVAGGRSDTQYF.

The rearrangement joins TRBV7-9 to TRBJ2-3; TRBD2 matches at 10 bases. V lost 5 bases, J lost 4 bases, and 9 bases stayed unmatched. Per the germline V gene, CDR1 is SEHNR and CDR2 is FQNEAQ (reference sequence). This CDR3 contains 16 residues. The CDR3 sequence is CASSILTSGEADTQYF. The CDR3 region has the DNA TGTGCCAGCAGCATACTTACTAGCGGGGAGGCAGATACGCAGTATTTT.

This clone was seen only a few times. This rearrangement joins TRBV19 to TRBJ1-6; the D gene is possibly TRBD1 (6 bases). The V gene's germline CDR1 is LNHDA and CDR2 SQIVND (reference sequence). V gave up 8 bases and J gave up 5 bases, with 10 bases separating them. There are 13 residues in the CDR3. CDR3 in DNA: TGTGCCAGTCGACAGGTTGATAATTCACCCCTCCACTTT. This codes for CASRQVDNSPLHF.

The table lists this clone with a count of one. The J gene is TRBJ2-3, the V gene TRBV2, with 14 bases lining up with TRBD2. J lost 1 base, V lost 6 bases, and 6 bases had no gene match. The CDR3 spans 17 residues. From germline, CDR1 is SNHLY and CDR2 FYNNEI. The CDR3 region is CASRRTSGGPGTDTQYF. The CDR3 nucleotides are TGTGCCAGCAGACGGACTAGCGGGGGGCCCGGCACAGATACGCAGTATTTT.

This clone was counted once. This chain joins TRBV9 and TRBJ1-1; no clear D. The V and J ends lost 0 bases and 1 base respectively, with 4 bases between them. CDR3 length: 13 amino acids. Germline V gives CDR1 SGDLS, CDR2 YYNGEE. The DNA of the CDR3 is TGTGCCAGCAGCGTAGGGCCGAACACTGAAGCTTTCTTT. Translating gives CASSVGPNTEAFF.

J is TRBJ2-7 and V is TRBV7-2; 7 nucleotides align to TRBD1. CDR3 length: 13 residues. J gave up 3 bases and V 5 bases, and 4 bases lay outside the gene matches. The germline V gene encodes CDR1 SGHTA and CDR2 FQGNSA. CDR3 bases: TGTGCCAGCAGCCCGGACAGGAGCTACGAGCAGTACTTC. As protein: CASSPDRSYEQYF.

The V call is TRBV9, the J call TRBJ1-4, with D tentatively TRBD1 (6 bases). The CDR3 extends over 14 amino acids. Per germline, CDR1 SGDLS and CDR2 YYNGEE. The V and J ends lost 2 bases and 4 bases respectively, with 9 bases between them. The CDR3 loop is CASSVQDSNEKLFF. CDR3 DNA: TGTGCCAGCAGCGTGCAGGACAGTAATGAAAAACTGTTTTTT.